These 6 T cell receptor beta chains came from one sample sequenced in a study of T-cell memory formation after mild COVID-19. One entry per CDR3 protein, called by TCRdb with MiXCR from the 5' RACE reads. Altogether roughly 220,000 distinct CDR3 sequences are present, more than 8% being singletons, with the ten largest covering around 3.3%. Input material: PBMCs or a T cell subset sorted from them (not recorded which). The receptors were gathered from a man aged 18 to 30 who had mild COVID-19 (a few samples of this study predate the infection). Cell type and time point are not known.

The rearrangement uses TRBV7-2 and TRBJ1-4; D remains ambiguous. Germline loops: CDR1 SGHTA, CDR2 FQGNSA. This CDR3 has 14 residues. V lost 3 bases, J lost 7 bases, and 12 bases lay in between. CDR3 sequence (DNA): TGTGCCAGCAGCTTGGTGATTGTGGGTGAAAAACTGTTTTTT. Its translation is CASSLVIVGEKLFF.

The J gene is TRBJ1-1, the V gene TRBV19; D perhaps matches TRBD1 (6 bases). The V gene's germline CDR1 is LNHDA and CDR2 SQIVND (reference sequence). CDR3 length equals 12 residues. The V end lost 5 bases, the J end lost 11 bases, and 15 bases lay between the germline ends. CDR3 sequence reads: CASSPRGGTAFF. For the CDR3, the DNA is TGTGCCAGTAGTCCCAGGGGAGGGACGGCTTTCTTT.

This clonotype was seen more than once but under ten times. The chain employs TRBV12-3 or TRBV12-4 and TRBJ2-7; the D gene could be TRBD1 or TRBD2 (6 bases each). This CDR3 comprises 14 residues. With 5 bases removed from V and 4 bases from J, the gap between germline ends came to 15 bases. The CDR3 bases are TGTGCCAGCAGTAGGGGGGCAGAGAGATACGAGCAGTACTTC. This translates into CASSRGAERYEQYF.

The CDR3 coding sequence is TGCGCCAGCAGCAGATCACCTGTGGACGGACGGGGGAACACTGAAGCTTTCTTT. As protein: CASSRSPVDGRGNTEAFF. The V gene is TRBV5-1, the J gene TRBJ1-1; no reliable D call. CDR3 length equals 18 residues. V was clipped by 4 bases and J by 1 base, with 23 bases between them. Germline-derived CDR1 and CDR2 are SGHRS and YFSETQ.

The chain couples TRBV5-1 to TRBJ2-5, with D possibly matching TRBD2 (6 bases). Germline V CDR1 and CDR2: SGHRS, YFSETQ. V was shortened by 0 bases and J by 5 bases, with 14 bases between the two germline ends. CDR3 size: 15 residues. The CDR3 coding sequence is TGCGCCAGCAGCTTGGGAGACGATGGGAGGGAGACCCAGTACTTC. This sequence encodes CASSLGDDGRETQYF. Complete variable domain (other parts from reference TRBV5-1 and TRBJ2-5): KAGVTQTPRYLIKTRGQQVTLSCSPISGHRSVSWYQQTPGQGLQFLFEYFSETQRNKGNFPGRFSGRQFSNSRSEMNVSTLELGDSALYLCASSLGDDGRETQYFGPGTRLLVL.

This clonotype was picked up many times. This sequence joins TRBV29-1 and TRBJ2-2; D is ambiguous. CDR1 and CDR2 (germline): SQVTM, ANQGSEA. Trimming removed 7 bases at V and 1 base at J, with 10 bases between. This CDR3 spans 13 amino acids. The CDR3, as DNA: TGCAGCGCCCTATGGGGGAACACCGGGGAGCTGTTTTTT. Residues: CSALWGNTGELFF.